Listed below are T cell receptor beta chains from one sample, sequenced in a study of T-cell memory formation after mild COVID-19. TCRdb redid the calling of the 5' RACE reads with MiXCR, one entry per CDR3 protein. Seen here are some 290,000 distinct CDR3 sequences, under 20% observed once, and the top ten hold 22%. Sequenced input: PBMCs or a T cell subset sorted from them (not recorded which). The receptors stem from a man aged 18 to 30 who had mild COVID-19 (a few samples of this study predate the infection). Cell type and time point are not known. The CDR3 runs from the conserved cysteine through the conserved F or W. A D gene is named only where the DNA matches it firmly. Clone size is shown for a subset of rows, as once, few, many or a class of expanded clone.

V gene,clone size,D gene,J gene,CDR3 DNA,CDR3 protein
TRBV7-3,-,-,TRBJ2-6,TGTGCCAGCAGCCCGCAATCCATGCCTGGGGCCAACGTCCTGACTTTC,CASSPQSMPGANVLTF
TRBV4-2,few,-,TRBJ2-5,TGTGCCAGCAGCCAAGAGATAGAGGAGACCCAGTACTTC,CASSQEIEETQYF
TRBV12-3/TRBV12-4,few,TRBD1,TRBJ1-4,TGTGCCAGCAGGGCGACAGGGAGAGTCGGAAAACTGTTTTTT,CASRATGRVGKLFF
TRBV12-3/TRBV12-4,-,-,TRBJ2-5,TGTGCCAGCAGCCCCATCCAGGGTTTATGGGAGACCCAGTACTTC,CASSPIQGLWETQYF
TRBV5-1,-,-,TRBJ1-1,TGCGCCAGCAGCCCCGTAGTGGTGAACACTGAAGCTTTCTTT,CASSPVVVNTEAFF
TRBV20-1,-,TRBD1,TRBJ2-2,TGCAGTGCTAGACCAAGACAGGGGTACACCGGGGAGCTGTTTTTT,CSARPRQGYTGELFF
TRBV5-6,few,-,TRBJ1-1,TGTGCCAGCAGCGCGGATGGAACGGAAGCTTTCTTT,CASSADGTEAFF
TRBV6-5,-,-,TRBJ2-1,TGTGCCAGCAGTTACTCCACGGTCAATGAGCAGTTCTTC,CASSYSTVNEQFF
TRBV19,-,-,TRBJ2-6,TGTGCCAGTAGTATGGATGGACCCAACTTCTCTGGGGCCAACGTCCTGACTTTC,CASSMDGPNFSGANVLTF
TRBV5-1,many,TRBD2,TRBJ2-1,TGCGCCAGCAGCCGACTAGCGGGGGGGACCAATGAGCAGTTCTTC,CASSRLAGGTNEQFF
TRBV6-6,-,TRBD1,TRBJ1-4,TGTGCCAGCAGTCACTCCCTACAGGGGACAGCTAATGAAAAACTGTTTTTT,CASSHSLQGTANEKLFF
TRBV6-6,many,TRBD1,TRBJ2-7,TGTGCCAGCTTTCGCCCGGGACAGGGTTACGAGCAGTACTTC,CASFRPGQGYEQYF
TRBV21-1,-,-,TRBJ1-2,TGTACCCCGAAGCAAGGGGGAGACTATGGCTACACCTTC,CTPKQGGDYGYTF
TRBV29-1,-,TRBD2,TRBJ2-1,TGCAGCGTTGATGAGGGCGGGGGACAGCAGTTCTTC,CSVDEGGGQQFF
TRBV7-3,few,TRBD1,TRBJ2-1,TGTGCCAGCAGCTTAAAGGACAGGGGTTTCAATGAGCAGTTCTTC,CASSLKDRGFNEQFF
TRBV9,-,-,TRBJ1-4,TGTGCCAGCAGCGCTGGGAGACGGGATGAAAAACTGTTTTTT,CASSAGRRDEKLFF
TRBV29-1,-,-,TRBJ2-5,TGCAGCGTCGACCAGAGGGGTGAGACCCAGTACTTC,CSVDQRGETQYF
TRBV7-2,-,TRBD1,TRBJ1-4,TGTGCCAGCAGCTTACGACAGGGGTATAATGAAAAACTGTTTTTT,CASSLRQGYNEKLFF
TRBV9,few,-,TRBJ1-6,TGTGCCAGCAGCCCCCGGGGCAGGGAAGGGTCACCCCTCCACTTT,CASSPRGREGSPLHF
TRBV14,-,-,TRBJ1-2,TGTGCCAGCAGCCAAGACCAGGGCTATGGCTACACCTTC,CASSQDQGYGYTF
TRBV20-1,many,-,TRBJ2-1,TGCAGTACCCCCGGGATGAATGAGCAGTTCTTC,CSTPGMNEQFF
TRBV19,few,-,TRBJ2-3,TGTGCCAGTATCGGCGCGGGGGCGAGCACAGATACGCAGTATTTT,CASIGAGASTDTQYF
TRBV7-8,-,TRBD1,TRBJ1-4,TGTGCCAGCGGGGGCCCGGACAGGGGAAATGAAAAACTGTTTTTT,CASGGPDRGNEKLFF
TRBV15,few,-,TRBJ2-2,TGTGCCACCAGCAGGCCCTGGGCCTCGGGGGCCGGGGAGCTGTTTTTT,CATSRPWASGAGELFF
TRBV5-1,many,-,TRBJ2-7,TGCGCCAGCAGCTTGGGGACCGAGACCTACGAGCAGTACTTC,CASSLGTETYEQYF
TRBV4-3,few,TRBD2,TRBJ2-1,TGCGCCAGCAGCCAGGCCGGGGGGGCCAATGAGCAGTTCTTC,CASSQAGGANEQFF
TRBV6-5,few,-,TRBJ1-1,TGTGCCAGCAGTACCCAGACAGAGAACACTGAAGCTTTCTTT,CASSTQTENTEAFF
TRBV7-2,few,-,TRBJ1-2,TGTGCCAGCAGCTTAATGGGACACCGAGGCTACACCTTC,CASSLMGHRGYTF
TRBV29-1,few,TRBD1,TRBJ1-5,TGCAGCCCTGGACAGGGGGAATGCTATAGCAATCAGCCCCAGCATTTT,CSPGQGECYSNQPQHF
TRBV5-1,-,-,TRBJ2-7,TGCGCCAGCAGCTCGGACGGCCGGGTCGAGCAGTACTTC,CASSSDGRVEQYF
TRBV19,few,-,TRBJ1-6,TGTGCCAGTAGATCGGGGAATTCACCCCTCCACTTT,CASRSGNSPLHF
TRBV5-1,few,-,TRBJ2-2,TGCGCCAGCAGCTTGGGGGCCAGGGGCCACACCGGGGAGCTGTTTTTT,CASSLGARGHTGELFF
TRBV7-9,-,-,TRBJ2-5,TGTGCCAGCCAAGCGGAGCGAGAGACCCAGTACTTC,CASQAERETQYF
TRBV5-5,few,-,TRBJ2-1,TGTGCCAGCAGCTTGGAGGCTAGCTCCTACAATGAGCAGTTCTTC,CASSLEASSYNEQFF
TRBV20-1,-,-,TRBJ2-7,TGCAGTGCCCTCGAGGGCGGAAGCTCCTACGAGCAGTACTTC,CSALEGGSSYEQYF
TRBV24-1,few,-,TRBJ2-5,TGTGCCACCTCTGTCGGGGGCGGGCAAGAGACCCAGTACTTC,CATSVGGGQETQYF
TRBV7-3,few,-,TRBJ2-1,TGTGCCAGCAGCCCCTCCGGGCAGGGACTGTTCTTC,CASSPSGQGLFF
TRBV29-1,few,-,TRBJ1-1,TGCAGCGTTCCAGGCCGGTTAGGTTACAGGGAGGACACTGAAGCTTTCTTT,CSVPGRLGYREDTEAFF
TRBV5-1,few,TRBD1,TRBJ1-1,TGCGCCAGCAGCTCCGCACAGGGGACTGAAGCTTTCTTT,CASSSAQGTEAFF
TRBV27,few,-,TRBJ1-5,TGTGCCAGCAGTTCACGCACAGGGCTCCGTAGCAATCAGCCCCAGCATTTT,CASSSRTGLRSNQPQHF
TRBV29-1,few,-,TRBJ2-3,TGCAGCGTTGAAGATCCGGCAGATACGCAGTATTTT,CSVEDPADTQYF
TRBV20-1,-,TRBD2,TRBJ2-1,TGCAGTGCCCGTAGCGGGGGCTCCTACAATGAGCAGTTCTTC,CSARSGGSYNEQFF
TRBV5-1,-,TRBD2,TRBJ2-5,TGCGCCAGCAGCAGGGGACTAGCGGGGACGAGAGAGACCCAGTACTTC,CASSRGLAGTRETQYF
TRBV20-1,many,TRBD2,TRBJ2-1,TGCAGTGCTAGATCCAGCGGGCGGGGGGGATGGTTCTTC,CSARSSGRGGWFF
TRBV12-3/TRBV12-4,few,-,TRBJ2-2,TGTGCCAGCAGTTTAGCGTACACCGGGGAGCTGTTTTTT,CASSLAYTGELFF
TRBV7-9,-,TRBD2,TRBJ2-3,TGTGCCAGTGGATCCGCGGGGGGACGCACAGATACGCAGTATTTT,CASGSAGGRTDTQYF